A single sample gave rise to the 13 T cell receptor beta chains below, sequenced in a study of radiotherapy plus CTLA-4 blockade in lung cancer. Assay used: immunoSEQ multiplex PCR; TCRdb lists only in-frame clones, some missing. The table shows about 51,000 clones, with 79% occurring only once. The source was peripheral blood, collected from a patient treated with radiotherapy plus ipilimumab. The source of these receptors is a human donor with non-small cell lung cancer who had a complete response to radiotherapy plus ipilimumab.

The chain is built from TRBV7-9 and TRBJ2-5; 9 bases are a match to TRBD1. With V trimmed by 5 bases and J by 5 bases, 9 bases remained unmatched. The CDR3 runs to 15 residues. Per germline, CDR1 SEHNR and CDR2 FQNEAQ (reference sequence). CDR3 sequence: CASSLRDRVVETQYF. As DNA, the CDR3 is TGTGCCAGCAGCCTCCGGGACAGGGTAGTCGAGACCCAGTACTTC. The variable domain in full, with the rest retrieved from reference TRBV7-9 and TRBJ2-5, is DTGVSQNPRHKITKRGQNVTFRCDPISEHNRLYWYRQTLGQGPEFLTYFQNEAQLEKSRLLSDRFSAERPKGSFSTLEIQRTEQGDSAMYLCASSLRDRVVETQYFGPGTRLLVL.

This clone was seen more than once but under ten times. The chain recombines TRBV4-1 with TRBJ1-2; 9 positions match TRBD1. V dropped 4 bases and J dropped 4; count of bases not matched to a gene: 7. Germline V lookup: CDR1 MGHRA, CDR2 YSYEKL. CDR3 length: 15 residues. The DNA for the CDR3 is TGCGCCAGCAGCCCTGAAGACAGGGGGATCTATGGCTACACCTTC. Its protein is CASSPEDRGIYGYTF.

The V and J genes are TRBV15 and TRBJ1-2; TRBD1 might be the D (6 bases). CDR1 and CDR2 (germline): LNHNV, YYDKDF (reference sequence). The V end was cut by 5 bases, the J end by 5 bases, with 15 bases between. The length of the CDR3 is 14 residues. The CDR3 DNA reads as TGTGCCACCAGCTTGAGACAGGTCTCTTATGGCTACACCTTC. Its protein product is CATSLRQVSYGYTF. The full variable domain, rest sourced from reference TRBV15 and TRBJ1-2, is DAMVIQNPRYQVTQFGKPVTLSCSQTLNHNVMYWYQQKSSQAPKLLFHYYDKDFNNEADTPDNFQSRRPNTSFCFLDIRSPGLGDTAMYLCATSLRQVSYGYTFGSGTRLTVV.

The chain has TRBV13 and TRBJ2-7; D might be TRBD1 (5 bases). CDR1 and CDR2 from the germline V gene are PRHDT and FYEKMQ (reference sequence). This CDR3 comprises 15 residues. V was cut by 0 bases and J by 4 bases, with 13 bases left in between. This CDR3 is CASSLGWQGLYEQYF. The CDR3 DNA reads TGTGCCAGCAGCTTAGGCTGGCAGGGCTTGTACGAGCAGTACTTC.

This chain connects TRBV10-3 to TRBJ2-7; TRBD2 is a possible D gene (6 bases). V lost 6 bases and J lost 3, with 15 bases in between. The CDR3 is 14 amino acids. In germline, CDR1 is ENHRY, CDR2 SYGVKD. The CDR3 region is CAISAGQAHYEQYF. The CDR3 DNA sequence: TGTGCCATCAGCGCGGGGCAGGCGCACTACGAGCAGTACTTC.

The chain uses TRBV30 and TRBJ2-5; 11 nucleotides align to TRBD2. Losses at the gene ends were 2 bases for V and 4 bases for J; bases not matched to a gene: 12. The CDR3 length is 17 residues. The V gene's germline CDR1 is GTSNPN and CDR2 SVGIG (reference sequence). The CDR3 nucleotides are TGTGCCTGGAGTTTTCCCAAACTAGCGGGAGAGCGAGAGACCCAGTACTTC. It specifies CAWSFPKLAGERETQYF. The full variable domain, completed using reference TRBV30 and TRBJ2-5, is SQTIHQWPATLVQPVGSPLSLECTVEGTSNPNLYWYRQAAGRGLQLLFYSVGIGQISSEVPQNLSASRPQDRQFILSSKKLLLSDSGFYLCAWSFPKLAGERETQYFGPGTRLLVL.

The rearrangement uses TRBV11-3 and TRBJ1-4; no clear D. V was clipped by 5 bases and J by 8 bases, with 15 bases between them. Germline loops: CDR1 SGHNT, CDR2 YENEEA. The CDR3 consists of 14 residues. The CDR3 DNA reads as TGTGCCAGCAGCCCCCGACATGGATGGGAAAAACTGTTTTTT. It is translated as CASSPRHGWEKLFF. Together with reference TRBV11-3 and TRBJ1-4, the CDR3 gives the full variable domain: EAGVVQSPRYKIIEKKQPVAFWCNPISGHNTLYWYLQNLGQGPELLIRYENEEAVDDSQLPKDRFSAERLKGVDSTLKIQPAELGDSAVYLCASSPRHGWEKLFFGSGTQLSVL.

This rearrangement joins TRBV4-1 to TRBJ2-7; 13 bases match TRBD2. The trim removed 1 base at V and 7 bases at J, leaving 1 base unmatched. Per the germline V gene, CDR1 is MGHRA and CDR2 is YSYEKL. CDR3 length: 14 residues. CDR3 sequence reads: CASSQVLAGGEQYF. Here the CDR3 DNA reads TGCGCCAGCAGCCAAGTACTAGCGGGGGGGGAGCAGTACTTC.

The J gene is TRBJ2-2, the V gene TRBV25-1, with 7 positions matching TRBD2. Trimming at V came to 5 bases and at J to 3 bases, leaving 6 bases not matched to a gene. This CDR3 region has 15 residues. CDR1 MGHDK and CDR2 SYGVNS come from the germline V gene. The CDR3 DNA reads as TGTGCCAGCAGTCCCGCGGGGGTCTACACCGGGGAGCTGTTTTTT. Translating it yields CASSPAGVYTGELFF.

Ten or more counts support this clone. The chain joins TRBV11-3 to TRBJ1-1; 7 bases are shared with TRBD1. After removal of 5 bases from V and 6 bases from J, the junction contained 9 bases not matched to a gene. Germline values: CDR1 SGHNT, CDR2 YENEEA. There are 14 residues in the CDR3. Here the CDR3 DNA reads TGTGCCAGCAGCCCCGACAGGGATACAGCTGAAGCTTTCTTT. Its protein product is CASSPDRDTAEAFF.

This chain joins TRBV5-1 and TRBJ2-1; D unresolved. This CDR3 is built from 13 residues. The germline gives CDR1 SGHRS, CDR2 YFSETQ. The V end was cut by 5 bases, the J end by 5 bases, with 11 bases between. CDR3 residues: CASSFFFNNEQFF. The CDR3 region has the DNA TGCGCCAGCAGTTTCTTCTTTAACAATGAGCAGTTCTTC.

This chain connects TRBV6-1 to TRBJ1-4; D is unclear. CDR3 length: 14 residues. The germline V and J ends were trimmed by 6 bases and 0 bases, with 8 bases remaining between them. CDR1 is MNHNS, CDR2 SASEGT, per germline. The CDR3 region has the DNA TGTGCCAGCAGATATACAACAACTAATGAAAAACTGTTTTTT. Translated, it gives CASRYTTTNEKLFF.

V and J are TRBV9 and TRBJ1-1; 8 bases align to TRBD1. J was trimmed by 0 bases and V by 0 bases; bases with no gene match: 10. The germline V gene has CDR1 SGDLS and CDR2 YYNGEE. The CDR3 spans 18 residues. CDR3 sequence reads: CASSVAPSGGDLNTEAFF. The CDR3 bases are TGTGCCAGCAGCGTAGCTCCGTCAGGGGGCGACCTGAACACTGAAGCTTTCTTT.